This TCR beta chain was found in a study of cytomegalovirus exposure and HLA in healthy donors. Study-wide results and caveats: The authors later linked a missense DCLRE1C variant to TCR beta V- and J-gene trimming.

CDR3 length: 13 amino acids. From germline, CDR1 is GTSNPN and CDR2 SVGIG (reference sequence). Trimming removed 1 base at V and 8 bases at J, with 11 bases between. This clone was seen once. Its target is not known. 60 Vbeta and 13 Jbeta primers were used in PCR. The data were produced by immunoSEQ multiplex PCR, yet TCRdb's version contains in-frame clones alone and is incomplete. The sample carries roughly 200,000 clones, around 77% recorded once. The rearrangement links TRBV30 to TRBJ1-4; D might be TRBD1 (5 bases). The clonotype originates from a woman aged 25 to 45 in good health and CMV-seronegative. Sequences were obtained from PBMCs. The chain's CDR3 is CAWSEDTTEKLFF. DNA for the CDR3: TGTGCCTGGAGTGAGGACACAACAGAAAAACTGTTTTTT.